The T cell receptor beta chain under discussion was sequenced for a study of blood T cell repertoires in COVID-19. Study context: From T cells, B-cell-depleted T cells, or PBMCs came the material, which was cDNA or gDNA.

Germline trimming cut 7 bases from V and 5 bases from J; bases unmatched to any gene: 12. CDR3 length equals 16 residues. Germline V gene sequence: CDR1 LNHDA, CDR2 SQIVND (reference sequence). The protocol was immunoSEQ multiplex PCR, while the TCRdb copy is restricted to in-frame clones and leaves out a portion. The repertoire includes 350,000 to 450,000 clones, approximately 90% of them detected once, and roughly 0.9% sits in the top ten. The TCR originated in a woman between 35 and 50 years old who had been exposed to COVID-19. Specimen: PBMCs or T cells enriched from blood (not recorded which). The chain has TRBV19 and TRBJ2-2; the match to TRBD2 covers 8 bases. In nucleotides, the CDR3 is TGTGCCAGTATTTGGAGTAGCGGGGCGAGTACCGGGGAGCTGTTTTTT. As protein: CASIWSSGASTGELFF.